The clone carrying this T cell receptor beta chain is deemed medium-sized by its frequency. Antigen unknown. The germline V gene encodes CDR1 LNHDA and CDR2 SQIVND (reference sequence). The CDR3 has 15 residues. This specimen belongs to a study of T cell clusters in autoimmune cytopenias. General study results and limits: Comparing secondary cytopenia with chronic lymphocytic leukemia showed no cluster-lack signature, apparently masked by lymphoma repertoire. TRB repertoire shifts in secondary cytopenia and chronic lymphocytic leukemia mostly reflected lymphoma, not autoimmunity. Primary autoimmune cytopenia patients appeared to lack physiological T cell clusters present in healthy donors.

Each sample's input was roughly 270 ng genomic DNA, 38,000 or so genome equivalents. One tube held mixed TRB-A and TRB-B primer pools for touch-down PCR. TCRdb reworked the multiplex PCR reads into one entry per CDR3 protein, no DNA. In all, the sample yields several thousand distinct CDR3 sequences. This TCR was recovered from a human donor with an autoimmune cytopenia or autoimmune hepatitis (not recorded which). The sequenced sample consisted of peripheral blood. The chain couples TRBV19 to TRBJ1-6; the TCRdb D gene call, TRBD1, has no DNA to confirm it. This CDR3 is CASSWGQGYNSPLHF.